This paragraph covers one TCR beta chain sequence. The target antigen is unknown. Profiled with immunoSEQ multiplex PCR; TCRdb holds only in-frame clones, not every one. The data hold some 29,000 clones, with 75% to 80% observed a single time. There are 14 residues in the CDR3. Germline V gives CDR1 SGHAT, CDR2 FQDESV (reference sequence). V shed 6 bases and J shed 10 bases, with 19 bases lying between them. Unexposed donor CD4+ T cells date from 2011-2018, before the COVID-19 pandemic. The cells were cultured for about ten days before CD4+ T cells were isolated. The source of the sample is a study of CD4 T cells in relation to SARS-CoV-2 and coronaviruses.

The source of this sequence is a human donor in good health. The sample was CD4+ T cells from PBMCs, cultured in vitro. This chain connects TRBV11-1 to TRBJ2-1; TRBD1 or TRBD2 may be the D gene (5 bases each). The CDR3 region is CASSSGTPIREQFF. Written as DNA, the CDR3 is TGTGCCAGCAGTTCCGGGACCCCCATCAGGGAGCAGTTCTTC.